Sequencing of this TCR beta chain was carried out in a study of control samples from healthy donors and cancer patients. V lost 4 bases to trimming and J lost 5 bases, with 13 bases between them. The CDR3 length is 14 residues. Germline values: CDR1 KGHDR, CDR2 SFDVKD. Clones were read by immunoSEQ multiplex PCR, and TCRdb kept only the in-frame ones, dropping some. The sample has fewer than 120,000 clones; roughly 90% are singletons. The sequence was obtained from a woman aged 55 to 70 with lung cancer. The material sequenced was PBMCs. J is TRBJ2-5 and V is TRBV24-1, with D tentatively TRBD1 or TRBD2 (5 bases each). CDR3 DNA sequence: TGTGCCACCAGTGACTCCGGGGCGCTGGAGACCCAGTACTTC. It is translated as CATSDSGALETQYF.